Listed here are 12 T cell receptor beta chains from one sample, sequenced in a study of cytomegalovirus exposure and HLA in healthy donors. Vbeta (60) and Jbeta (13) primers were used in the PCR. Produced via immunoSEQ multiplex PCR; TCRdb's table is partial and in-frame only. The sample records 100,000 to 150,000 clones, 74% being singletons. Sequencing was carried out using PBMCs. Every receptor here comes from a man aged 35 to 55 in good health and CMV-seropositive.

This clone was observed a few times. CDR3 sequence (DNA): TGCGCCAGCAGCTCGAGCCCTCCCGGGACAGGTTCCACCTACGAGCAGTACTTC. The encoded protein is CASSSSPPGTGSTYEQYF. The chain couples TRBV5-1 to TRBJ2-7, with 8 bases matching TRBD1. Germline trimming cut 3 bases from V and 2 bases from J; bases unmatched to any gene: 16. The CDR3 has 18 amino acids. CDR1 and CDR2 (germline): SGHRS, YFSETQ.

As DNA, the CDR3 is TGTGCCAGCAGCTCTCTAGCGGGAAAGACCTACGAGCAGTACTTC. Its protein product is CASSSLAGKTYEQYF. The chain is built from TRBV7-6 and TRBJ2-7; 9 bases agree with TRBD2. The CDR3 totals 15 residues. Germline values: CDR1 SGHVS, CDR2 FNYEAQ. The ends lost 4 bases at V and 2 bases at J; junction bases unmatched: 6.

The CDR3 region has the DNA TGTGCCAGCAGTGCCGCCAGGCCCTATGGCTACACCTTC. It is translated as CASSAARPYGYTF. This chain uses TRBV2 with TRBJ1-2, with D hard to call. The V end lost 4 bases, the J end lost 4 bases, and 10 bases lay between the germline ends. The V gene's germline CDR1 is SNHLY and CDR2 FYNNEI. The length of the CDR3 is 13 residues. Combining the CDR3 with reference TRBV2 and TRBJ1-2 gives the whole variable domain EPEVTQTPSHQVTQMGQEVILRCVPISNHLYFYWYRQILGQKVEFLVSFYNNEISEKSEIFDDQFSVERPDGSNFTLKIRSTKLEDSAMYFCASSAARPYGYTFGSGTRLTVV.

The chain combines TRBV27 with TRBJ2-1; the D gene is possibly TRBD2 (5 bases). The CDR3 totals 17 residues. Trimming cost V 1 base and J 0 bases, with 13 bases left between them. Germline V gives CDR1 MNHEY, CDR2 SMNVEV (reference sequence). CDR3 sequence: CASSLFVPGSSYNEQFF. The CDR3 DNA sequence: TGTGCCAGCAGTTTATTTGTGCCGGGGAGCTCCTACAATGAGCAGTTCTTC.

The chain joins TRBV18 to TRBJ1-1, with 7 bases identical to TRBD1. Germline CDR1 reads KGHSH; CDR2 reads LQKENI. V lost 4 bases and J lost 4; bases outside the gene matches: 9. The CDR3 totals 15 residues. The CDR3 coding sequence is TGTGCCAGCTCACAGCGACAGGGTGATTCCACTGAAGCTTTCTTT. Translated: CASSQRQGDSTEAFF.

J is TRBJ2-1 and V is TRBV11-2; 10 nucleotides line up with TRBD1. The CDR3 covers 18 residues. With 0 bases clipped from V and 6 bases from J, the junction kept 11 bases outside the gene matches. In germline, CDR1 is SGHAT, CDR2 FQNNGV. CDR3 nucleotides: TGTGCCAGCAGCTTAGATCCGCCGGGACAGGGGTTAGGCAATGAGCAGTTCTTC. This translates into CASSLDPPGQGLGNEQFF.

This clone has only a few counts. V gene TRBV6-1 combines with J gene TRBJ1-1; maybe TRBD1 (5 bases). V was pared by 5 bases and J by 6 bases, with 13 bases between. CDR1 MNHNS and CDR2 SASEGT come from the germline V gene. The CDR3 sequence is 13 residues long. In DNA, the CDR3 is TGTGCCAGCAGTTCTAGAACGGGGGCTGAAGCTTTCTTT. This gives the protein CASSSRTGAEAFF.

This clone was counted a few times. The chain has TRBV5-1 and TRBJ1-5; TRBD1 might be the D (6 bases). The CDR3 sequence is 14 residues long. CDR1 is SGHRS, CDR2 YFSETQ, per germline. V lost 0 bases and J 10 bases, leaving 14 bases between the germline ends. The CDR3 spells CASSLGGLWDPQHF. The CDR3 nucleotides are TGCGCCAGCAGCTTGGGGGGGCTCTGGGATCCCCAGCATTTT.

The V call is TRBV7-2, the J call TRBJ2-1; the match to TRBD2 covers 9 bases. The CDR3 sequence is 15 residues long. Trimming removed 1 base from V and 11 bases from J; junction bases left unmatched: 9. Germline assignment: CDR1 SGHTA and CDR2 FQGNSA. In DNA, the CDR3 is TGTGCCAGCAGCTTAGAGCGTCGCGGGAGGGATCAGCAGTTCTTC. Amino acid sequence: CASSLERRGRDQQFF.

The chain uses TRBV5-1 and TRBJ2-7; D is unclear. Germline CDR1 and CDR2: SGHRS and YFSETQ. V was clipped by 2 bases and J by 0 bases, with 12 bases between them. The CDR3 runs 15 residues. The chain's CDR3 is CASSLTLLSSYEQYF. Here the CDR3 DNA reads TGCGCCAGCAGCTTAACACTACTCAGCTCCTACGAGCAGTACTTC.

The chain has TRBV7-7 and TRBJ1-1; 7 bases fit TRBD1. Germline V gene data show CDR1 as SSHAT and CDR2 as FNYEAQ (reference sequence). V was pared by 5 bases and J by 4 bases, with 10 bases of the junction left unmatched. This CDR3 contains 15 residues. The CDR3 nucleotides are TGTGCCAGCAGCCCTCAGACAGGGTCTGGCACTGAAGCTTTCTTT. Amino acid sequence: CASSPQTGSGTEAFF.

This rearrangement joins TRBV5-4 to TRBJ2-7; 8 nucleotides line up with TRBD1. V lost 0 bases and J lost 1; bases outside the gene matches: 9. CDR1 is SGHNT and CDR2 is YYREEE in the germline V gene (reference sequence). CDR3 size: 17 residues. The CDR3 DNA reads TGTGCCAGCAGCTTGGACAGGGGGACCTCCCCGTCCTACGAGCAGTACTTC. Translating it yields CASSLDRGTSPSYEQYF.